One sample yielded the 13 T cell receptor beta chains listed below, sequenced in a study of beta chain features in type 1 diabetes. The antigens for these receptors are not known. Points from the study as a whole: Shorter TCRB CDR3s, moderately but significantly so, marked every one of the four CD4+ subsets in Type 1 diabetes patients.

Every isolated RNA sample was fully reverse transcribed, so sequencing captured expressed TCRB transcripts. Produced via immunoSEQ multiplex PCR; TCRdb's table is partial and in-frame only. The repertoire holds 95,000 to 150,000 clones, with about 16% as singletons. Sequenced input: central memory CD4+ T cells from blood. These receptors all stem from a man aged 25 to 40 with type 1 diabetes.

This clone was found a few times. V usage is TRBV6-5 and J usage is TRBJ2-3, with D uncertain. V lost 5 bases and J 1 base, leaving 13 bases between the germline ends. The CDR3 covers 15 residues. CDR1 is MNHEY and CDR2 is SVGAGI in the germline V gene. The CDR3 loop is CASSLRKGRTDTQYF. The CDR3 DNA reads as TGTGCCAGCAGTCTCCGAAAAGGACGCACAGATACGCAGTATTTT.

V and J are TRBV5-1 and TRBJ2-7; D unclear. The germline V gene has CDR1 SGHRS and CDR2 YFSETQ. Trimming left V 4 bases short and J 2 bases short, with 10 bases between. The CDR3 is 13 amino acids. The CDR3 sequence: CASSGLVTYEQYF. The CDR3 nucleotides are TGCGCCAGCAGCGGTCTTGTGACCTACGAGCAGTACTTC. The full variable domain, completed using reference TRBV5-1 and TRBJ2-7, is KAGVTQTPRYLIKTRGQQVTLSCSPISGHRSVSWYQQTPGQGLQFLFEYFSETQRNKGNFPGRFSGRQFSNSRSEMNVSTLELGDSALYLCASSGLVTYEQYFGPGTRLTVT.

This chain links TRBV7-2 with TRBJ1-4; TRBD1 is a possible D gene (5 bases). Per germline, CDR1 SGHTA and CDR2 FQGNSA. This CDR3 comprises 13 residues. V lost 2 bases and J lost 8, with 9 bases in between. The CDR3 coding sequence is TGTGCCAGCAGCTTATTGAAGGGGGAAAAACTGTTTTTT. Its protein is CASSLLKGEKLFF.

The chain joins TRBV6-6 to TRBJ2-3; the D is unclear. V was shortened by 0 bases and J by 1 base, with 8 bases between the two germline ends. This CDR3 has 15 amino acids. The germline CDR1 and CDR2 sequences are MNHNY and SVGAGI (reference sequence). This CDR3 is CASSYSNPRTDTQYF. The CDR3 nucleotides read TGTGCCAGCAGTTACTCGAATCCCCGCACAGATACGCAGTATTTT.

V is TRBV5-6 and J is TRBJ2-6; TRBD1 agrees at 8 bases. Germline V lookup: CDR1 SGHDT, CDR2 YYEEEE. The CDR3 loop spans 17 amino acids. Trimming took 2 bases from V and 1 from J; bases not matched to a gene: 5. The CDR3 bases are TGTGCCAGCAGCTTAGGACAGGGTTCATCTGGGGCCAACGTCCTGACTTTC. It encodes CASSLGQGSSGANVLTF.

V gene TRBV6-1 combines with J gene TRBJ1-6, with 7 bases aligning to TRBD1. The CDR3 consists of 15 residues. Trimming cost V 6 bases and J 6 bases; bases outside gene matches: 8. Germline V CDR1 and CDR2: MNHNS, SASEGT. For the CDR3, the DNA is TGTGCCAGCAGACAGCACGGGGACAGTAATTCACCCCTCCACTTT. Protein: CASRQHGDSNSPLHF.

This clone was seen more than once but under ten times. The V call is TRBV5-4, the J call TRBJ2-5; TRBD2 matches 8 bases. CDR3 length: 16 residues. CDR1 and CDR2 from the germline V gene are SGHNT and YYREEE (reference sequence). Unmatched junction bases numbered 10, after V lost 4 bases and J lost 2 bases. This CDR3 is CASSSRGGLPQETQYF. The CDR3 nucleotides are TGTGCCAGCAGCAGTCGCGGGGGGCTTCCACAAGAGACCCAGTACTTC.

Many counts were recorded for this clone. The rearrangement uses TRBV6-1 and TRBJ2-7, with TRBD1 matching over 8 bases. The CDR3 length is 14 residues. Germline CDR1 reads MNHNS; CDR2 reads SASEGT. With 5 bases clipped from V and 2 bases from J, the junction kept 5 bases outside the gene matches. The CDR3 is CASSSGQGPYEQYF. CDR3 in DNA: TGTGCCAGCAGTTCCGGACAGGGACCCTACGAGCAGTACTTC.

In this sample, this clone turned up a few times. The gene calls are TRBV29-1 and TRBJ2-3; D might be TRBD2 (5 bases). The CDR3 sequence is 13 residues long. Germline loops: CDR1 SQVTM, CDR2 ANQGSEA. Deletions cut 6 bases from V and 3 bases from J, with 13 bases between. The CDR3 loop is CSVLRRWTDTQYF. CDR3 DNA: TGCAGCGTCCTAAGGAGGTGGACAGATACGCAGTATTTT.

The chain combines TRBV6-1 with TRBJ1-1, with D maybe TRBD1 (6 bases). The CDR3 has 14 amino acids. Germline V lookup: CDR1 MNHNS, CDR2 SASEGT. Trimming stripped 5 bases from V and 5 bases from J, with 15 bases between. The CDR3: CASSITSGVTEAFF. The CDR3 DNA reads as TGTGCCAGCAGTATTACCTCAGGGGTGACTGAAGCTTTCTTT.

In its sample, this clone was seen many times. CDR3 sequence reads: CASSPPGGAYGYTF. Written as DNA, the CDR3 is TGTGCCAGCAGCCCCCCTGGCGGGGCGTATGGCTACACCTTC. The chain employs TRBV7-6 and TRBJ1-2; a possible D gene is TRBD1 (5 bases). Deletions cut 5 bases from V and 5 bases from J, with 15 bases between. The CDR3 contains 14 residues. Germline V gene data show CDR1 as SGHVS and CDR2 as FNYEAQ.

J is TRBJ1-5 and V is TRBV6-4, with D uncertain. Per germline, CDR1 MRHNA and CDR2 SNTAGT. The CDR3 is 15 amino acids. V dropped 6 bases and J dropped 0 bases, with 12 bases sitting between them. The DNA of the CDR3 is TGTGCCAGCAGACGAGGTTCTACTAGCAATCAGCCCCAGCATTTT. It translates to CASRRGSTSNQPQHF.

The J gene is TRBJ2-3, the V gene TRBV4-3; unclear D gene. Germline loops: CDR1 LGHNA, CDR2 YSLEER. Trimming took 4 bases from V and 5 from J, leaving 10 bases between them. This CDR3 has 13 residues. The CDR3 bases are TGCGCCAGCAGCCCAAACCGGAAAGATACGCAGTATTTT. Protein sequence: CASSPNRKDTQYF.